This T cell receptor (beta chain) was found in a study of response to subunit inactivated influenza vaccine. General study results and limits: Each seasonal influenza vaccination recruits few new T cells, the authors suggested.

Germline V gene sequence: CDR1 MNHEY, CDR2 SVGAGI. CDR3 length: 16 residues. V lost 3 bases to trimming and J lost 4 bases, with 13 bases between them. This clonotype was seen many times. Its antigen is not known. Each CDR3 protein gets one entry after TCRdb re-called the RT-PCR reads with MiXCR. Among 710,000 or so distinct CDR3 sequences listed, 15% to 17% were seen once. This clonotype originated in a man aged 50 to 59 who received an inactivated influenza vaccine. The chain couples TRBV6-5 to TRBJ2-6; unclear D gene. The specimen comprised PBMCs from blood, sampled approximately 13 days after vaccination. CDR3 coding DNA: TGTGCCAGCAGTTATTCCGTGTCAGTCGGGGCCAACGTCCTGACTTTC. Residues: CASSYSVSVGANVLTF.